Below, 8 T cell receptor beta chains from the same sample are listed, as sequenced in a study of regulatory T cells in long-lasting Graves disease. The time point was: persistent/refractory GD, antithyroid drugs over 5 years with positive TRAb. PBMC RNA served as the TCR library source. Assembly of TCR beta libraries relied on iRepertoire HTBI primers together with Arm-PCR of CDR3 regions. TCRdb fed the multiplex PCR reads into MiXCR, producing one record per CDR3 protein. The sample comprises about 300,000 distinct CDR3 sequences, 20% to 25% of which are singletons, and 56% rests with the top ten. Here the sequenced sample was peripheral blood mononuclear cells (PBMCs), taken when the disease was refractory, from a patient treated with antithyroid drugs. Every receptor here comes from a female donor with Graves disease.

This chain links TRBV5-1 with TRBJ1-2; D gene ambiguous. V lost 4 bases and J 4 bases, leaving 5 bases between the germline ends. The CDR3 is made up of 11 amino acids. Germline V gene lookup returns CDR1 SGHRS and CDR2 YFSETQ. CDR3 DNA: TGCGCCAGCAGCCCATCCTATGGCTACACCTTC. Translation gives CASSPSYGYTF.

This clonotype has ten or more counts. The rearrangement links TRBV6-1 to TRBJ2-5, with 9 nucleotides matching TRBD2. This CDR3 spans 16 amino acids. Per germline, CDR1 MNHNS and CDR2 SASEGT. J was trimmed by 4 bases and V by 7 bases; bases with no gene match: 13. The CDR3 DNA follows: TGTGCCAGCACCAACCCCCTGGGCGGGAGGGGAGAGACCCAGTACTTC. Its translation is CASTNPLGGRGETQYF.

This rearrangement joins TRBV27 to TRBJ1-3, with 8 bases fitting TRBD1. Germline V gives CDR1 MNHEY, CDR2 SMNVEV (reference sequence). The CDR3 has 16 residues. The trim removed 5 bases at V and 4 bases at J, leaving 10 bases unmatched. CDR3 sequence (DNA): TGTGCCAGCAGTCCACTGACAGGGGCGGGGGGAAACACCATATATTTT. Translated, it gives CASSPLTGAGGNTIYF.

This clonotype has at least ten counts. This rearrangement joins TRBV7-2 to TRBJ2-5; D possibly corresponds to TRBD1 (7 bases). V was shortened by 5 bases and J by 4 bases, with 14 bases between the two germline ends. Germline V gives CDR1 SGHTA, CDR2 FQGNSA. This CDR3 region has 14 residues. The CDR3: CASSRRGLRETQYF. The DNA of the CDR3 is TGTGCCAGCAGCCGGAGGGGGCTTCGAGAGACCCAGTACTTC.

The chain combines TRBV6-4 with TRBJ1-5; D gene unclear. The CDR3 covers 16 residues. V was cut by 7 bases and J by 1 base, with 17 bases left in between. Germline CDR1 MRHNA, CDR2 SNTAGT. CDR3 nucleotides: TGTGCCAGCATTTTCTCCTCATCTCTCAGCAATCAGCCCCAGCATTTT. Its translation is CASIFSSSLSNQPQHF.

The gene calls are TRBV18 and TRBJ2-7; D call uncertain. The CDR3 runs 15 residues. Germline lookup yields CDR1 KGHSH and CDR2 LQKENI. The V end was cut by 2 bases, the J end by 2 bases, with 13 bases between. In DNA, the CDR3 is TGTGCCAGCTCACCAAGATACGCGTCTCCCTACGAGCAGTACTTC. Amino acids: CASSPRYASPYEQYF.

The CDR3 loop reads CATEWTSGSYNEQFF. CDR3 nucleotides: TGTGCCACCGAGTGGACTAGCGGGTCTTACAATGAGCAGTTCTTC. The rearrangement links TRBV28 to TRBJ2-1; 11 bases are a match to TRBD2. V lost 10 bases, J lost 4 bases, and 9 bases stayed unmatched. CDR1 is MDHEN, CDR2 SYDVKM, per germline. The CDR3 has 15 amino acids.

This clonotype has a handful of counts. The chain links TRBV5-4 to TRBJ2-6; TRBD1 is a possible D gene (6 bases). Germline CDR1 is SGHNT and CDR2 is YYREEE (reference sequence). Trimming took 3 bases from V and 0 from J, leaving 10 bases between them. This CDR3 has 16 residues. CDR3 in DNA: TGTGCCAGCAGCTACAGGGTCAGCTCTGGGGCCAACGTCCTGACTTTC. Protein: CASSYRVSSGANVLTF.